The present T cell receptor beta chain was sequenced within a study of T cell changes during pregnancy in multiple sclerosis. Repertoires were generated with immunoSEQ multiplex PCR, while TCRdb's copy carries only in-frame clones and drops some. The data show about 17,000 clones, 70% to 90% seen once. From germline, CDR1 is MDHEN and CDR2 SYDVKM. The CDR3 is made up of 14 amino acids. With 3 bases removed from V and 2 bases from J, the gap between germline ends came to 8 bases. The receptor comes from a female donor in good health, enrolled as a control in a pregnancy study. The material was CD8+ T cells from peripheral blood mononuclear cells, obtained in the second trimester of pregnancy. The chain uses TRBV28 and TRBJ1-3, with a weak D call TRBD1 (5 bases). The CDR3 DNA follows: TGTGCCAGCAGTTTGCTCAGGGCTGGAAACACCATATATTTT. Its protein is CASSLLRAGNTIYF.